This TCR beta chain emerged from a study of shared clonotypes between healthy human individuals. Germline V gene lookup returns CDR1 KGHSH and CDR2 LQKENI. The V end lost 3 bases, the J end lost 10 bases, and 15 bases lay between the germline ends. The CDR3 has 13 residues. There are a few counts of this clone. The test was conducted at deep level. Some clones are missing from TCRdb's copy, which holds only in-frame ones; the method was immunoSEQ multiplex PCR. The table records 850,000 to 1,200,000 clones, about 74% of them present only once. This chain links TRBV18 with TRBJ1-1; D not certain. The specimen was memory CD4+ T cells sorted from blood. Documented subset: CD45RA-negative fraction. This receptor was identified in a man in his late teens or twenties in good health. In DNA, the CDR3 is TGTGCCAGCTCACCCCCTGGGGTAGTGGGAGCTTTCTTT. It translates to CASSPPGVVGAFF.